This is a list of T cell receptor beta chains from one sample in a study of blood T cells in healthy people across ages. A single record per CDR3 protein comes from TCRdb applying MiXCR to the 5' RACE reads. The sample shows about 640,000 distinct CDR3 sequences, roughly 53% of them seen only once. Sequences were obtained from blood. These receptors were taken from a man between 60 and 75 years old in good health. The conserved cysteine and the conserved F or W are not part of the CDR3 here. A clone size is listed for some rows: how often the clone was seen (once, few, many), or a class if it is expanded.

ASSYPGPNEQF,TRBJ2-1,TRBV5-1,NA
ASSPVASSGANVLT,TRBJ2-6,TRBV11-3,NA
ASSSGTVRGDEQF,TRBJ2-1,TRBV13,few
SARVGWAGDNQETQY,TRBJ2-5,TRBV20-1,NA
ASRGRVNEQF,TRBJ2-1,TRBV28,NA
ATTSGDTQY,TRBJ2-3,TRBV28,NA
SVEGQGLTKNIQY,TRBJ2-4,TRBV29-1,NA
ASSKGVFLNSPLH,TRBJ1-6,TRBV7-2,NA
VSSQEGTGGDEQY,NA,TRBV4-1,NA
ASSLEVARGASGANVLT,TRBJ2-6,TRBV7-9,NA
ASSPQRGGETQY,TRBJ2-5,TRBV7-2,many
STSRGRIYNEQF,TRBJ2-1,TRBV20-1,NA
ASSTPGRGPVDEQY,TRBJ2-5,TRBV28,NA
ASSLEGSGREQY,TRBJ2-7,TRBV5-1,NA
ASSLNRGRGSPLH,TRBJ1-6,TRBV7-2,NA
ASSRQALQALRETQY,TRBJ2-5,TRBV27,few
ASSETGSSTDTQY,TRBJ2-3,TRBV5-1,few
ASSRTGRRETQY,TRBJ2-5,TRBV12-3/TRBV12-4,NA
ASSLSGGRNEQY,TRBJ2-7,TRBV18,few
SVKSYSGRRDEQY,NA,TRBV29-1,NA
ATDRGADTQY,TRBJ2-3,TRBV10-3,NA
ASSFQGNLETQY,TRBJ2-5,TRBV5-1,many
ASSQRGAGEAF,TRBJ1-1,TRBV14,NA
SVGLAYRTDTQY,TRBJ2-3,TRBV29-1,NA
ASSQVRMGDTEAF,TRBJ1-1,TRBV4-1,NA
SASPGYAYEQY,TRBJ2-7,TRBV20-1,NA
ASYKTVQSYNEQF,TRBJ2-1,TRBV5-1,NA
ASSLGREKLF,TRBJ1-4,TRBV28,NA
ASSEGSGGYNEQF,TRBJ2-1,TRBV2,NA
ASSEQGGGYTEAF,TRBJ1-1,TRBV6-1,NA
SVDIGGGASNEQF,TRBJ2-1,TRBV29-1,many
ASRRGASVEGETQY,TRBJ2-5,TRBV3-1,NA
ASSFLGGSAGGTYEQY,TRBJ2-7,TRBV5-5,few
ASSRNSPLH,TRBJ1-6,TRBV6-1,NA
AISESAGSETQY,NA,TRBV10-3,NA